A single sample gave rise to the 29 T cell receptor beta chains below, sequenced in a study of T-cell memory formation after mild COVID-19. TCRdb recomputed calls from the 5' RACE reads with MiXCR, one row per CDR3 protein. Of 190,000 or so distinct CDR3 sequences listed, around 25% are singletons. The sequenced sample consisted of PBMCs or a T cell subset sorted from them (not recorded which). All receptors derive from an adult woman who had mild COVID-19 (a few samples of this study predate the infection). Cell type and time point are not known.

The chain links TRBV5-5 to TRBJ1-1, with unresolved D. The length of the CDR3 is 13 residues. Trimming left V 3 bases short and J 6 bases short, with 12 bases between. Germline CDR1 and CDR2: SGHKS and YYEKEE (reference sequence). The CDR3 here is CASSSQNMAEAFF. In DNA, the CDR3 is TGTGCCAGCAGCTCACAGAATATGGCTGAAGCTTTCTTT.

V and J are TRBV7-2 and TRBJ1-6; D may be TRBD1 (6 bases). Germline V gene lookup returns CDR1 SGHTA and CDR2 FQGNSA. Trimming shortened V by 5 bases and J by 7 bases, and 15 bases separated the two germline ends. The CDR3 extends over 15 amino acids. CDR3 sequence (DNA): TGTGCCAGCAGCCGCCCCGGGACACCGAATTCACCCCTCCACTTT. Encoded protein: CASSRPGTPNSPLHF.

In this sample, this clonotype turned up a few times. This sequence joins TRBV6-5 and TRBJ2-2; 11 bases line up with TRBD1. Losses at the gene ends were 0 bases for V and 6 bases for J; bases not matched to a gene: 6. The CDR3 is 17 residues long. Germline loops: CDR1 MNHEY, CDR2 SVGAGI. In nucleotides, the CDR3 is TGTGCCAGCAGTTACTCAGGACAGGGGGCTTCGTCCGGGGAGCTGTTTTTT. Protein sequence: CASSYSGQGASSGELFF.

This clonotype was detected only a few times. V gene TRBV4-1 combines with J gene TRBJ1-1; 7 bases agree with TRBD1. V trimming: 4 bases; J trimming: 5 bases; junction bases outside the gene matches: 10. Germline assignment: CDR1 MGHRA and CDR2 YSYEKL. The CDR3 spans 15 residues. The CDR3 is CASSLSTGLETEAFF. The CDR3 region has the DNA TGCGCCAGCAGCCTCTCGACAGGGCTCGAGACTGAAGCTTTCTTT.

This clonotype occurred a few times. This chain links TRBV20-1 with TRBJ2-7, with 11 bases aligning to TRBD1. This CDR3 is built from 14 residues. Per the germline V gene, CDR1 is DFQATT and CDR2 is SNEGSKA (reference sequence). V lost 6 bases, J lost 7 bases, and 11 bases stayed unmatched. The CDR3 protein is CSARSGQGDREQYF. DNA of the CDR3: TGCAGTGCCCGTTCGGGACAGGGGGACCGAGAGCAGTACTTC.

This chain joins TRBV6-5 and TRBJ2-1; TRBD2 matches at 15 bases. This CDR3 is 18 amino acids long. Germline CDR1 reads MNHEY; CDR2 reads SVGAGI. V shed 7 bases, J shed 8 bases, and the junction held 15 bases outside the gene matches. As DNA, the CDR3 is TGTGCCAGCACCGCCAGAGGACTAGCGGGAGGGCCCTCCCATGAGCAGTTCTTC. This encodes CASTARGLAGGPSHEQFF.

The CDR3 DNA reads as TGTGCCAGCCCCTTGTACGAGCAGTACTTC. It translates to CASPLYEQYF. This chain links TRBV12-3 or TRBV12-4 with TRBJ2-7; D is unresolved. V lost 8 bases to trimming and J lost 4 bases, with 6 bases between them. This CDR3 spans 10 amino acids.

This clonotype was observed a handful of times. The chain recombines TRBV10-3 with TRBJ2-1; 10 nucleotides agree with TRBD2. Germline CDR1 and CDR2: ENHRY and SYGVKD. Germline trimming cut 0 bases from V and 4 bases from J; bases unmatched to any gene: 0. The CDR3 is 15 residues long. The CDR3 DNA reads TGTGCCATCAGTGAGTCTAGCGGGGGGTACAATGAGCAGTTCTTC. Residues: CAISESSGGYNEQFF.

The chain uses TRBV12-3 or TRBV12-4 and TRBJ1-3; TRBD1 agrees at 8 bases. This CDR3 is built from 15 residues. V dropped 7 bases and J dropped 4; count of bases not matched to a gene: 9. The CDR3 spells CASTEDRAVGNTIYF. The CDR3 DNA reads TGTGCCAGCACCGAGGACAGGGCCGTAGGAAACACCATATATTTT.

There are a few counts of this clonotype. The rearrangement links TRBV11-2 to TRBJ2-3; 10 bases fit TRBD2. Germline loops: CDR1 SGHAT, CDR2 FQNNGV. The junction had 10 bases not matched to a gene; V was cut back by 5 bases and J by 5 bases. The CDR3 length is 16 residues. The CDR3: CASSLKAGGPIDTQYF. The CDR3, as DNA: TGTGCCAGCAGCCTAAAAGCGGGAGGGCCAATAGATACGCAGTATTTT.

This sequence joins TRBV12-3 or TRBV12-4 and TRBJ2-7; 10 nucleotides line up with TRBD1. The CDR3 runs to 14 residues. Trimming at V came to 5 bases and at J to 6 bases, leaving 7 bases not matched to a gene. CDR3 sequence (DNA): TGTGCCAGCAGTCCCCGGGACAGGGGAGCCGAGCAGTACTTC. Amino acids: CASSPRDRGAEQYF.

As DNA, the CDR3 is TGTGCCAGCAGGGGTTCAGGAGGACTAGCGCAAGAGACCCAGTACTTC. Translating gives CASRGSGGLAQETQYF. The chain has TRBV12-3 or TRBV12-4 and TRBJ2-5; TRBD2 aligns across 9 bases. The CDR3 totals 16 residues. V was clipped by 6 bases and J by 2 bases; unmatched bases: 10.

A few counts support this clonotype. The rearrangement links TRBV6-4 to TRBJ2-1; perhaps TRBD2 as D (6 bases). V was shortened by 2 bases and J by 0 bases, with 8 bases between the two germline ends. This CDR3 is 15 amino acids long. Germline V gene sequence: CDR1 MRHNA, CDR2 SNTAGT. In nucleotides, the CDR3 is TGTGCCAGCAGTGACGCGGGGAGCTCCTACAATGAGCAGTTCTTC. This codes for CASSDAGSSYNEQFF.

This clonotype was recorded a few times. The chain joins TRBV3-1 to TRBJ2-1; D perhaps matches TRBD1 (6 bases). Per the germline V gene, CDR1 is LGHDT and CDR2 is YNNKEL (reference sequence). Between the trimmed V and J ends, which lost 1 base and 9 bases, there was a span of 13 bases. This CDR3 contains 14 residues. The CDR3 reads CASSQVTGWGEQFF. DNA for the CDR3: TGTGCCAGCAGCCAAGTAACAGGGTGGGGTGAGCAGTTCTTC.

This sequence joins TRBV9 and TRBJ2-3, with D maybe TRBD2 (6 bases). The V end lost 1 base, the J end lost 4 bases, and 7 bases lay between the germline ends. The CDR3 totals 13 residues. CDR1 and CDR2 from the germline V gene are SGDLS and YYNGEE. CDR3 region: CASSVPGADTQYF. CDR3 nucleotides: TGTGCCAGCAGCGTACCGGGAGCAGATACGCAGTATTTT.

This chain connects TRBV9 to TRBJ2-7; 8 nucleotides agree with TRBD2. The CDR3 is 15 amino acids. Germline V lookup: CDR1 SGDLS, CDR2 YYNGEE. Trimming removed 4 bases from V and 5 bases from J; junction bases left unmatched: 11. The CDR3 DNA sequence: TGTGCCAGCAGCCCAGGGACCGGGAGGGTACACGAGCAGTACTTC. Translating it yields CASSPGTGRVHEQYF. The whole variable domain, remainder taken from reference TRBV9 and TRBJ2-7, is DSGVTQTPKHLITATGQRVTLRCSPRSGDLSVYWYQQSLDQGLQFLIQYYNGEERAKGNILERFSAQQFPDLHSELNLSSLELGDSALYFCASSPGTGRVHEQYFGPGTRLTVT.

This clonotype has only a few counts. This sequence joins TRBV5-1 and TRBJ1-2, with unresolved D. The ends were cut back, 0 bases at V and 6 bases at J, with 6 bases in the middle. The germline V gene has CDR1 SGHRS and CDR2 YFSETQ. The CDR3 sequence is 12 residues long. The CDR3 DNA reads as TGCGCCAGCAGCTTGGACGGGGATGGCTACACCTTC. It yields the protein CASSLDGDGYTF. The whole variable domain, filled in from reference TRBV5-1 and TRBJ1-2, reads KAGVTQTPRYLIKTRGQQVTLSCSPISGHRSVSWYQQTPGQGLQFLFEYFSETQRNKGNFPGRFSGRQFSNSRSEMNVSTLELGDSALYLCASSLDGDGYTFGSGTRLTVV.

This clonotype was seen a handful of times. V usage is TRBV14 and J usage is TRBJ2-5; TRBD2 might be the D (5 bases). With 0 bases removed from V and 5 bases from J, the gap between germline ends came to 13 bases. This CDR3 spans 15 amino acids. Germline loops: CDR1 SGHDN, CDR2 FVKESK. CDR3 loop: CASSQDSFGEETQYF. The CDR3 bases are TGTGCCAGCAGCCAAGATTCGTTTGGGGAGGAGACCCAGTACTTC.

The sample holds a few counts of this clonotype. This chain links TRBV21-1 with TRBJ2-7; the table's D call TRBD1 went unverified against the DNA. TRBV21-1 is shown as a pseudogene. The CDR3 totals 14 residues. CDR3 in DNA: TGTGCCAGCAGCAAAGAAAAGGGGGCCCACGAGCAGTACTTC. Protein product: CASSKEKGAHEQYF.

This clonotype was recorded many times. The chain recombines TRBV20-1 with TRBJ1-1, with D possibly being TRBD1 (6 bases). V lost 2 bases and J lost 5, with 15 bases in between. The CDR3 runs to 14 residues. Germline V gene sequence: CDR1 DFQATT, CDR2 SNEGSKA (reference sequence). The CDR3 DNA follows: TGCAGTGCTAGAAGTAGGGGGAGGGGGACTGAAGCTTTCTTT. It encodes CSARSRGRGTEAFF.

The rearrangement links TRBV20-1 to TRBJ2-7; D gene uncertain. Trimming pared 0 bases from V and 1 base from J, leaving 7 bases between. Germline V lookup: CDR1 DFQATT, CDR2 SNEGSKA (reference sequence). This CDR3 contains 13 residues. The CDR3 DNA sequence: TGCAGTGCTAGAGATCCGGCGTCCTACGAGCAGTACTTC. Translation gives CSARDPASYEQYF.

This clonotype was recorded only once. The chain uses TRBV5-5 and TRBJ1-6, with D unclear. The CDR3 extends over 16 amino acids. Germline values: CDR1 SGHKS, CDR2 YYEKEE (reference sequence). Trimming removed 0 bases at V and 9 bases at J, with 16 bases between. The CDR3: CASSLEPTNLPSPLHF. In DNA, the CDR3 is TGTGCCAGCAGCTTGGAACCGACAAATCTCCCTTCACCCCTCCACTTT.

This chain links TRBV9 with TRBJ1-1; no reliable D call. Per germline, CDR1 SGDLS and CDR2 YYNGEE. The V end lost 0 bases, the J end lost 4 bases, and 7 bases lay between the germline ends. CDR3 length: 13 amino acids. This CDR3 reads CASSVETGTEAFF. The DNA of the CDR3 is TGTGCCAGCAGCGTAGAAACGGGCACTGAAGCTTTCTTT.

The CDR3 protein is CASSVGQGTEKLFF. In DNA form, the CDR3 reads TGTGCCAGCAGCGTCGGACAGGGGACCGAAAAACTGTTTTTT. The chain combines TRBV7-9 with TRBJ1-4, with 9 bases matching TRBD1. CDR1 SEHNR and CDR2 FQNEAQ come from the germline V gene (reference sequence). With 5 bases clipped from V and 8 bases from J, the junction kept 6 bases outside the gene matches. CDR3 length equals 14 residues.

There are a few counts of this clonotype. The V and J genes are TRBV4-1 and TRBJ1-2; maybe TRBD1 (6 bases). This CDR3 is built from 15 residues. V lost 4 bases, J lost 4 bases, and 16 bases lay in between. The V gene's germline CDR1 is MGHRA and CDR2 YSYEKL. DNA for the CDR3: TGCGCCAGCAGCCCCGGGGGCCCGACAGGCTATGGCTACACCTTC. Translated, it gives CASSPGGPTGYGYTF.

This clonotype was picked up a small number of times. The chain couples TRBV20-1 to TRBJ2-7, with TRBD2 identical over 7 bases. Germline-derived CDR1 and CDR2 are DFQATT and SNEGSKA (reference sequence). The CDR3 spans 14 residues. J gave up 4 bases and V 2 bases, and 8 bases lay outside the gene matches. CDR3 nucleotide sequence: TGCAGTGCTAGATCCGTGGGGGGGGGTTACGAGCAGTACTTC. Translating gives CSARSVGGGYEQYF.

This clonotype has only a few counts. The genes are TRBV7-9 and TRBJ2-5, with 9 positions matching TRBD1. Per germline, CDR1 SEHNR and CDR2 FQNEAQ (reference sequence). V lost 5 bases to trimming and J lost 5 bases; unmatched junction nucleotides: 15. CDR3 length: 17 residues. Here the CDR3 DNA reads TGTGCCAGCAGCAATACCGCGGACAGGGGCACTTGGGAGACCCAGTACTTC. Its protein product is CASSNTADRGTWETQYF.

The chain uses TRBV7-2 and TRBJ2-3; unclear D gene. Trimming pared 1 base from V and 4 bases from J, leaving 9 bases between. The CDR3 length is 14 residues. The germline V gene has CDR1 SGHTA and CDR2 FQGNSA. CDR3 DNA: TGTGCCAGCAGCTTAGGCCGGCCCCCAGATACGCAGTATTTT. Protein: CASSLGRPPDTQYF.

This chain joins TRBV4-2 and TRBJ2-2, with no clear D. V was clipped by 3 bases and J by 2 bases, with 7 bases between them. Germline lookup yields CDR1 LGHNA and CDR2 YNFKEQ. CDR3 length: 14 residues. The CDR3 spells CASSHNLNTGELFF. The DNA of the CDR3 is TGTGCCAGCAGCCACAACCTCAACACCGGGGAGCTGTTTTTT.